These 26 T cell receptor beta chains came from one sample sequenced in a study of shared clonotypes between healthy human individuals. Naive CD8 cells lacked CD45RO, underwent positive selection for CCR7 and left out terminally differentiated effector memory CD45RA+ cells. Assay: immunoSEQ multiplex PCR; the TCRdb copy retains only in-frame clones and omits some. The sample holds about 680,000 clones, just over 90% seen once. The sequenced sample was naive CD8+ T cells sorted from blood. Source of these receptors: a man younger than 45 in good health.

This chain connects TRBV2 to TRBJ2-7; no clear D. The CDR3 is 15 amino acids. Germline V gene sequence: CDR1 SNHLY, CDR2 FYNNEI. Trimming pared 6 bases from V and 2 bases from J, leaving 17 bases between. The CDR3: CASSPPAAKTYEQYF. DNA for the CDR3: TGTGCCAGCAGCCCCCCCGCGGCTAAAACCTACGAGCAGTACTTC.

The genes are TRBV9 and TRBJ2-1, with D possibly matching TRBD2 (6 bases). Germline V gives CDR1 SGDLS, CDR2 YYNGEE. This CDR3 has 15 residues. Trimming pared 3 bases from V and 4 bases from J, leaving 14 bases between. The CDR3 protein is CASSEGGAAYNEQFF. CDR3 nucleotides: TGTGCCAGCAGCGAGGGAGGAGCAGCATACAATGAGCAGTTCTTC.

This clone was found once. The genes are TRBV25-1 and TRBJ1-3, with a possible D match to TRBD1 (5 bases). The CDR3 is 10 residues long. CDR1 is MGHDK and CDR2 is SYGVNS in the germline V gene. V was shortened by 8 bases and J by 8 bases, with 7 bases between the two germline ends. CDR3 nucleotide sequence: TGTGCCAGCGAAGGGGACACCATATATTTT. Protein: CASEGDTIYF.

This clone was seen more than once but under ten times. The chain joins TRBV7-9 to TRBJ1-1; D ambiguous. The CDR3 extends over 12 amino acids. Per the germline V gene, CDR1 is SEHNR and CDR2 is FQNEAQ (reference sequence). The V end was cut by 0 bases, the J end by 5 bases, with 4 bases between. The DNA for the CDR3 is TGTGCCAGCAGCTTAGCGTGGACTGAAGCTTTCTTT. It is translated as CASSLAWTEAFF.

The chain recombines TRBV12-5 with TRBJ2-3, with D unclear. Germline loops: CDR1 LGHNT, CDR2 FRNRAP. The CDR3 consists of 16 residues. V was trimmed by 1 base and J by 2 bases, leaving 13 bases between them. This chain's CDR3 is CASGLGQEVYTDTQYF. The DNA for the CDR3 is TGTGCTAGTGGTTTGGGCCAGGAAGTATACACAGATACGCAGTATTTT.

V and J are TRBV13 and TRBJ2-7, with TRBD2 identical over 10 bases. Germline V gene data show CDR1 as PRHDT and CDR2 as FYEKMQ (reference sequence). V was clipped by 2 bases and J by 4 bases; unmatched bases: 11. CDR3 length: 17 residues. The CDR3 DNA reads as TGTGCCAGCAGCTTAAAGGGAGCCGGGACTAGCGTGTACGAGCAGTACTTC. Translating gives CASSLKGAGTSVYEQYF.

The CDR3 sequence: CASSLQVFYEQYF. CDR3 bases: TGTGCCAGCAGCTTGCAGGTGTTCTACGAGCAGTACTTC. This chain connects TRBV5-8 to TRBJ2-7; the D is unclear. The CDR3 has 13 residues. Per germline, CDR1 SGHTS and CDR2 YDEGEE. V was pared by 1 base and J by 3 bases, with 8 bases between.

V gene TRBV11-2 combines with J gene TRBJ2-2; D gene ambiguous. The V end was cut by 5 bases, the J end by 7 bases, with 20 bases between. Per germline, CDR1 SGHAT and CDR2 FQNNGV. The CDR3 is 16 residues long. The CDR3 nucleotides are TGTGCCAGCAGCACCCCGGCCGGGCCCGCGGTCGGGGAGCTGTTTTTT. Translating it yields CASSTPAGPAVGELFF.

V gene TRBV10-3 combines with J gene TRBJ2-1, with D perhaps TRBD2 (9 bases). This CDR3 comprises 15 residues. CDR1 is ENHRY and CDR2 is SYGVKD in the germline V gene. V dropped 2 bases and J dropped 9 bases, with 17 bases sitting between them. CDR3 region: CAISEMASGTGEQFF. As DNA, the CDR3 is TGTGCCATCAGTGAGATGGCTAGCGGGACAGGTGAGCAGTTCTTC.

Of note for this clone: Other DNA sequences within the sample encode an identical CDR3. The CDR3 is CASSFLATNEKLFF. DNA of the CDR3: TGTGCCAGCAGTTTCCTTGCAACTAATGAAAAACTGTTTTTT. The rearrangement joins TRBV27 to TRBJ1-4; no firm D call. The CDR3 runs 14 residues. Germline assignment: CDR1 MNHEY and CDR2 SMNVEV (reference sequence). Trimming stripped 3 bases from V and 0 bases from J, with 5 bases between.

This clone occurred once. As DNA, the CDR3 is TGTGCCAGCAGTTCCGCGACTAGCGGGACCTACGAGCAGTACTTC. Translating gives CASSSATSGTYEQYF. The chain combines TRBV7-9 with TRBJ2-7; TRBD2 aligns across 11 bases. The CDR3 runs 15 residues. With 6 bases clipped from V and 2 bases from J, the junction kept 6 bases outside the gene matches. The V gene's germline CDR1 is SEHNR and CDR2 FQNEAQ (reference sequence).

The V gene is TRBV27, the J gene TRBJ1-1, with 9 nucleotides matching TRBD1. V gave up 4 bases and J gave up 10 bases; unmatched junction bases: 19. Germline CDR1 MNHEY, CDR2 SMNVEV (reference sequence). CDR3 length equals 17 residues. Here the CDR3 reads CASSSGLGTGTVHSAFF. The CDR3 nucleotides read TGTGCCAGCAGTTCGGGACTCGGGACAGGGACCGTACACTCAGCTTTCTTT.

The chain combines TRBV15 with TRBJ2-7; D is uncertain. The CDR3 totals 12 residues. Trimming cost V 0 bases and J 5 bases, with 5 bases left between them. Germline CDR1 is LNHNV and CDR2 is YYDKDF (reference sequence). The CDR3 loop is CATSRDKDEQYF. Here the CDR3 DNA reads TGTGCCACCAGCAGAGATAAGGACGAGCAGTACTTC. The variable domain in full, completed from reference TRBV15 and TRBJ2-7, reads DAMVIQNPRYQVTQFGKPVTLSCSQTLNHNVMYWYQQKSSQAPKLLFHYYDKDFNNEADTPDNFQSRRPNTSFCFLDIRSPGLGDTAMYLCATSRDKDEQYFGPGTRLTVT.

The chain couples TRBV27 to TRBJ2-1; the D gene could be TRBD1 or TRBD2 (5 bases each). Germline V gene sequence: CDR1 MNHEY, CDR2 SMNVEV (reference sequence). CDR3 length: 15 amino acids. V was clipped by 6 bases and J by 5 bases, with 17 bases between them. CDR3 nucleotides: TGTGCCAGCAGACGACCGGGGCTAAAAAACAATGAGCAGTTCTTC. As protein: CASRRPGLKNNEQFF.

The CDR3 sequence is CASSLATGGFSEQYF. The CDR3 region has the DNA TGTGCCAGCAGCTTAGCGACAGGGGGATTTTCCGAGCAGTACTTC. The chain recombines TRBV7-2 with TRBJ2-7; the match to TRBD1 covers 9 bases. J was trimmed by 6 bases and V by 0 bases; bases with no gene match: 6. Per the germline V gene, CDR1 is SGHTA and CDR2 is FQGNSA. The CDR3 consists of 15 residues.

This sequence joins TRBV7-3 and TRBJ2-1, with unresolved D. Trimming shortened V by 5 bases and J by 7 bases, and 15 bases separated the two germline ends. Germline loops: CDR1 SGHTA, CDR2 FQGTGA. This CDR3 is built from 14 residues. The CDR3 DNA sequence: TGTGCCAGCAGCCCCGAAGGGTTCACTAATGAGCAGTTCTTC. The encoded protein is CASSPEGFTNEQFF.

The V call is TRBV7-2, the J call TRBJ1-5; 7 nucleotides agree with TRBD1. This CDR3 has 15 residues. The V gene's germline CDR1 is SGHTA and CDR2 FQGNSA. The ends lost 5 bases at V and 5 bases at J; junction bases unmatched: 9. The CDR3, as DNA: TGTGCCAGCAGCCTCGACAGGGCTCCGCATCAGCCCCAGCATTTT. Translation gives CASSLDRAPHQPQHF.

The rearrangement joins TRBV27 to TRBJ2-1, with 13 positions matching TRBD2. The CDR3 contains 19 residues. V dropped 5 bases and J dropped 7; count of bases not matched to a gene: 17. Germline values: CDR1 MNHEY, CDR2 SMNVEV (reference sequence). Here the CDR3 DNA reads TGTGCCAGCAGTCCCCGACTAGCGGGAGGCCTCCTACGGGTGAATGAGCAGTTCTTC. It specifies CASSPRLAGGLLRVNEQFF.

J is TRBJ2-7 and V is TRBV28; D is possibly TRBD1 (6 bases). V shed 8 bases and J shed 0 bases, with 8 bases lying between them. Germline assignment: CDR1 MDHEN and CDR2 SYDVKM. The CDR3 runs to 12 residues. CDR3 DNA sequence: TGTGCCAGCGAAGGGGGCTCCTACGAGCAGTACTTC. As protein: CASEGGSYEQYF.

The V gene is TRBV9, the J gene TRBJ2-3; a possible D gene is TRBD2 (6 bases). CDR3 size: 15 residues. V shed 0 bases and J shed 2 bases, with 10 bases lying between them. The germline V gene encodes CDR1 SGDLS and CDR2 YYNGEE. The CDR3 region has the DNA TGTGCCAGCAGCGTAGACGGGAGCCTCACAGATACGCAGTATTTT. This codes for CASSVDGSLTDTQYF.

The chain employs TRBV7-2 and TRBJ2-7; 7 nucleotides agree with TRBD2. The CDR3 runs 14 residues. Germline loops: CDR1 SGHTA, CDR2 FQGNSA. J was trimmed by 4 bases and V by 1 base; bases with no gene match: 4. The CDR3 region is CASSLVGLSYEQYF. The CDR3 DNA is TGTGCCAGCAGCTTAGTGGGACTATCTTACGAGCAGTACTTC. Variable domain in full (rest from reference TRBV7-2 and TRBJ2-7): GAGVSQSPSNKVTEKGKDVELRCDPISGHTALYWYRQSLGQGLEFLIYFQGNSAPDKSGLPSDRFSAERTGGSVSTLTIQRTQQEDSAVYLCASSLVGLSYEQYFGPGTRLTVT.

The chain is built from TRBV2 and TRBJ1-4, with D unclear. The ends were cut back, 8 bases at V and 2 bases at J, with 3 bases in the middle. This CDR3 comprises 11 residues. The V gene's germline CDR1 is SNHLY and CDR2 FYNNEI. The CDR3 DNA is TGTGCCAGCTCGACTAATGAAAAACTGTTTTTT. This sequence encodes CASSTNEKLFF.

This chain joins TRBV30 and TRBJ2-7; D is perhaps TRBD2 (6 bases). There are 14 residues in the CDR3. Germline CDR1 reads GTSNPN; CDR2 reads SVGIG (reference sequence). The germline V and J ends were trimmed by 2 bases and 6 bases, with 17 bases remaining between them. CDR3 bases: TGTGCCTGGAGTTTAGGGGAGCGGGTGGGCGAGCAGTACTTC. Translation gives CAWSLGERVGEQYF.

The gene calls are TRBV19 and TRBJ1-2, with 12 bases lining up with TRBD1. CDR1 is LNHDA, CDR2 SQIVND, per germline (reference sequence). Germline trimming cut 7 bases from V and 7 bases from J; bases unmatched to any gene: 7. There are 14 residues in the CDR3. CDR3 loop: CASTPGQGAGGYTF. In DNA form, the CDR3 reads TGTGCCAGTACTCCGGGACAGGGGGCTGGTGGCTACACCTTC.

This chain joins TRBV19 and TRBJ2-1; 9 bases align to TRBD1. The V gene's germline CDR1 is LNHDA and CDR2 SQIVND (reference sequence). V trimming: 6 bases; J trimming: 6 bases; junction bases outside the gene matches: 3. This CDR3 is 13 amino acids long. CDR3 nucleotide sequence: TGTGCCAGTAGCCCGACAGGGGGCAATGAGCAGTTCTTC. It codes for CASSPTGGNEQFF.

This clone showed up just once. CDR3 nucleotide sequence: TGTGCCAGCAGTGAATATGGTAGGGGGGAGCAGTACTTC. Its translation is CASSEYGRGEQYF. This chain links TRBV25-1 with TRBJ2-7, with a weak D call TRBD1 (6 bases). From germline, CDR1 is MGHDK and CDR2 SYGVNS. The ends were cut back, 0 bases at V and 7 bases at J, with 10 bases in the middle. The length of the CDR3 is 13 residues.